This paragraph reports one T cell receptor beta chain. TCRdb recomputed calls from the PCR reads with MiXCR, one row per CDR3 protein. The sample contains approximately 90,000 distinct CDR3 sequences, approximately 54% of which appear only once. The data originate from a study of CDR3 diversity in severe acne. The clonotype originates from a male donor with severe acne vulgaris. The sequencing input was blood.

CDR3 region: CSVRTGLGNTQYF. Written as DNA, the CDR3 is TGCAGCGTCAGGACAGGGTTAGGGAATACGCAGTATTTT. The chain uses TRBV29-1 and TRBJ2-3, with TRBD1 matching over 8 bases. The CDR3 is 13 amino acids. CDR1 is SQVTM, CDR2 ANQGSEA, per germline. Unmatched junction bases numbered 9, after V lost 6 bases and J lost 7 bases.